This T cell receptor (beta chain) was identified during a study of tumor-infiltrating lymphocytes in primary liver carcinoma. Note on this clonotype: In this CDR3 the conserved last residue, phenylalanine or tryptophan, is missing, so a read error is likely.

The germline gives CDR1 SGHKS, CDR2 YYEKEE (reference sequence). With 1 base removed from V and 3 bases from J, the gap between germline ends came to 9 bases. CDR3 length: 14 amino acids. Without any cell sorting, roughly 18-34 mg of bulk tissue yielded co-extracted RNA and DNA. Constant-region priming of about 0.5 ug total RNA yielded TCR beta cDNA. It was through three nested multiplex PCR rounds of slightly modified ARM-PCR that TCR beta libraries arose. The study ran its first two PCR rounds for approximately 10 cycles each, using TRBV1-TRBV30 forward primers and a C-beta reverse primer. TCRdb reprocessed the multiplex PCR reads with MiXCR, giving one entry per CDR3 protein. The sample holds approximately 53,000 distinct CDR3 sequences, 70% to 80% seen once.

The sample was liver tumor tissue from sampling region 5. The subset denotes: tumor region T5, tumor centre. The gene calls are TRBV5-5 and TRBJ2-3; D remains unclear. The TCR originated in a man in his forties with primary liver carcinoma and hepatitis B virus infection. The CDR3: CASSLTDGTDTQYI. The CDR3 coding sequence is TGTGCCAGCAGCTTGACTGACGGGACAGATACGCAGTATATA.